This T cell receptor (beta chain) stems from a study of shared clonotypes between healthy human individuals. At the level of the study: The study used three CD4 naive, three CD4 memory, two CD8 naive and one CD8 memory plate per donor.

Germline V gene sequence: CDR1 SGHRS, CDR2 YFSETQ. With 0 bases removed from V and 7 bases from J, the gap between germline ends came to 13 bases. This CDR3 is built from 15 residues. Sequencing used immunoSEQ multiplex PCR; TCRdb keeps in-frame clones, though not all of them. This sample has 2 million to 2.5 million clones, with about nine tenths found just once. Material: naive CD4+ T cells from PBMCs. Subset of the sample: CD45RA+ positively selected. The J gene is TRBJ1-4, the V gene TRBV5-1; D is unresolved. The TCR comes from a man younger than 35 in good health. Some clones in this sample may be carry-over from other donors' samples. The CDR3 reads CASSLEGQLFEKLFF. Here the CDR3 DNA reads TGCGCCAGCAGCTTGGAAGGGCAGTTATTTGAAAAACTGTTTTTT.